These 12 T cell receptor beta chains share one sample of origin, sequenced in a study of metastatic and nonmetastatic thyroid tumors. No patient received treatment before thyroid surgery. TCRdb re-analyzed the PCR reads using MiXCR. The sample shows about 41,000 clones, roughly 24% of them seen only once. The sample comprised tumor tissue. The receptors come from a female donor with papillary thyroid cancer or a benign thyroid nodule (not recorded which). Some clones in this sample may be carry-over from other donors' samples.

The chain has TRBV7-6 and TRBJ1-1; TRBD1 is a possible D gene (5 bases). The germline gives CDR1 SGHVS, CDR2 FNYEAQ. Trimming took 5 bases from V and 5 from J, leaving 12 bases between them. The CDR3 sequence is 13 residues long. CDR3 bases: TGTGCCAGCAGCCCCAGGGAAGGAACTGAAGCTTTCTTT. Protein: CASSPREGTEAFF.

In its sample, this clone was seen many times. The chain uses TRBV5-1 and TRBJ1-1, with D uncertain. Looked up from germline, CDR1 is SGHRS and CDR2 is YFSETQ. Trimming left V 0 bases short and J 5 bases short, with 17 bases between. This CDR3 contains 16 residues. In DNA form, the CDR3 reads TGCGCCAGCAGCTTGGCCGAGAGGTCGTCGGGGACTGAAGCTTTCTTT. Its protein is CASSLAERSSGTEAFF.

This clone appeared once. The chain links TRBV5-1 to TRBJ2-5; D tentatively reads TRBD1 or TRBD2 (5 bases each). The CDR3 runs 15 residues. From germline, CDR1 is SGHRS and CDR2 YFSETQ. V was cut by 6 bases and J by 0 bases, with 15 bases left in between. CDR3 amino acids: CASISMGPYQETQYF. The CDR3 coding sequence is TGCGCCAGCATCTCCATGGGACCGTACCAAGAGACCCAGTACTTC.

The chain is built from TRBV13 and TRBJ1-2; 8 bases map to TRBD1. This CDR3 comprises 16 residues. The trim removed 7 bases at V and 5 bases at J, leaving 15 bases unmatched. Looked up from germline, CDR1 is PRHDT and CDR2 is FYEKMQ (reference sequence). The CDR3 nucleotides read TGTGCCAGCAACATCAGGGGGCGACAGGGACTATATGGCTACACCTTC. Translated, it gives CASNIRGRQGLYGYTF.

This clone has a count of ten or more. The chain carries TRBV5-1 and TRBJ2-5; D unclear. The CDR3 loop spans 13 amino acids. CDR1 is SGHRS and CDR2 is YFSETQ in the germline V gene. V was clipped by 4 bases and J by 4 bases, with 11 bases between them. The CDR3 nucleotides read TGCGCCAGCAGCCTGGGGTGGCGAGAGACCCAGTACTTC. Its translation: CASSLGWRETQYF.

This clone was observed at least ten times. J is TRBJ2-2 and V is TRBV4-1; D is perhaps TRBD2 (7 bases). CDR1 and CDR2 from the germline V gene are MGHRA and YSYEKL. V gave up 4 bases and J gave up 6 bases, with 18 bases separating them. The CDR3 contains 16 residues. The CDR3 loop reads CASSPHVGGGAGELFF. DNA for the CDR3: TGCGCCAGCAGCCCCCATGTCGGAGGGGGGGCCGGGGAGCTGTTTTTT.

This clone was observed a handful of times. The chain employs TRBV7-2 and TRBJ2-2; unclear D gene. Germline-derived CDR1 and CDR2 are SGHTA and FQGNSA. Trimming took 1 base from V and 6 from J, leaving 3 bases between them. The CDR3 contains 12 residues. The CDR3 here is CASSLGSGELFF. DNA of the CDR3: TGTGCCAGCAGCTTAGGGTCCGGGGAGCTGTTTTTT. The variable domain in full, with the rest retrieved from reference TRBV7-2 and TRBJ2-2, is GAGVSQSPSNKVTEKGKDVELRCDPISGHTALYWYRQSLGQGLEFLIYFQGNSAPDKSGLPSDRFSAERTGGSVSTLTIQRTQQEDSAVYLCASSLGSGELFFGEGSRLTVL.

The sample holds many counts of this clone. The rearrangement uses TRBV24-1 and TRBJ1-1; 9 nucleotides line up with TRBD1. The germline V gene has CDR1 KGHDR and CDR2 SFDVKD. The junction had 0 bases not matched to a gene; V was cut back by 2 bases and J by 6 bases. This CDR3 region has 13 residues. CDR3 amino acids: CATSDWTGAEAFF. The CDR3 DNA sequence: TGTGCCACCAGTGATTGGACAGGGGCTGAAGCTTTCTTT.

This clone occurred many times. The chain has TRBV7-2 and TRBJ2-1; D tentatively fits TRBD1 or TRBD2 (6 bases each). The CDR3 runs 15 residues. Germline V gene lookup returns CDR1 SGHTA and CDR2 FQGNSA. V dropped 0 bases and J dropped 4 bases, with 10 bases sitting between them. The CDR3 DNA follows: TGTGCCAGCAGCTTAGCTGGGGGGCGGTACAATGAGCAGTTCTTC. Amino acid sequence: CASSLAGGRYNEQFF.

Many counts were recorded for this clone. V usage is TRBV11-2 and J usage is TRBJ2-5, with TRBD2 as a possible D gene (5 bases). The CDR3 consists of 15 residues. Per germline, CDR1 SGHAT and CDR2 FQNNGV. Trimming took 5 bases from V and 1 from J, leaving 14 bases between them. CDR3 in DNA: TGTGCCAGCAGCCAATACGGAGGACCCCAAGAGACCCAGTACTTC. Translated, it gives CASSQYGGPQETQYF.

This clone came up many times. The chain is built from TRBV20-1 and TRBJ1-2; the D gene is possibly TRBD1 (6 bases). The germline CDR1 and CDR2 sequences are DFQATT and SNEGSKA (reference sequence). Deletions cut 1 base from V and 7 bases from J, with 16 bases between. The length of the CDR3 is 14 residues. CDR3 residues: CSARGGPNLPGYTF. DNA of the CDR3: TGCAGTGCTAGAGGGGGGCCCAACCTGCCTGGCTACACCTTC.

The sample holds a few counts of this clone. The chain combines TRBV6-1 with TRBJ2-1; tentatively, D is TRBD2 (5 bases). Germline V gene lookup returns CDR1 MNHNS and CDR2 SASEGT. The CDR3 runs 16 residues. V was pared by 2 bases and J by 0 bases, with 11 bases between. The chain's CDR3 is CASSEPSRSSYNEQFF. DNA of the CDR3: TGTGCCAGCAGTGAACCTAGCAGGAGCTCCTACAATGAGCAGTTCTTC.